Presented here are 27 T cell receptor beta chains from one specimen sequenced in a study of T-cell reconstitution after alpha-beta-depleted transplantation in children (dated by TCRdb to the mid-2010s). The library relied on PCR. The sequencer listed for this sample is Illumina HiSeq 2500. To normalize quantification of the TCRbeta repertoire, the TCR libraries were built with molecular barcoding that relied on unique molecular identifiers. TCRdb handled the public reads itself, with Q25 trimming in fastp and clone calling in MiXCR, and kept productive beta chains. Every distinct CDR3 protein forms one entry, paired with its most common genes and DNA. The sample table records a few hundred thousand distinct CDR3 sequences; 25% to 30% of these occur just once. The ten largest clones add up to approximately 39% of the sample. The treatment or condition label of this sample denotes: allogeneic hematopoietic cell transplantation with graft depleted of TCRalphabeta T cells and CD19 B cells.

The sample in question was PBMCs, obtained before TCRalphabeta/CD19-depleted stem cell transplant. Receptors were obtained from a boy in the first two years of life with Wiskott-Aldrich syndrome, due to receive a stem cell transplant.

This clonotype was counted a few times. V is TRBV29-1 and J is TRBJ2-4, with a possible D match to TRBD2 (5 bases). V shed 5 bases and J shed 9 bases, with 8 bases lying between them. The CDR3 is made up of 10 amino acids. CDR1 is SQVTM and CDR2 is ANQGSEA in the germline V gene. CDR3 in amino acids: CSVWTGIQYF. In DNA form, the CDR3 reads TGCAGCGTTTGGACTGGCATTCAGTACTTC.

The chain carries TRBV20-1 and TRBJ2-3; no clear D gene. V shed 0 bases and J shed 0 bases, with 4 bases lying between them. The CDR3 covers 13 residues. Per the germline V gene, CDR1 is DFQATT and CDR2 is SNEGSKA (reference sequence). The CDR3, as DNA: TGCAGTGCTAGAGATACGAGCACAGATACGCAGTATTTT. Its protein product is CSARDTSTDTQYF.

This clonotype occurred many times. The J gene is TRBJ1-1, the V gene TRBV5-1; no definite D call. Germline CDR1 SGHRS, CDR2 YFSETQ. The germline V and J ends were trimmed by 0 bases and 1 base, with 4 bases remaining between them. This CDR3 region has 13 residues. CDR3 DNA: TGCGCCAGCAGCTTGGGGACGAACACTGAAGCTTTCTTT. Protein product: CASSLGTNTEAFF.

The chain couples TRBV18 to TRBJ1-5; 7 bases are shared with TRBD1. V lost 2 bases, J lost 4 bases, and 2 bases stayed unmatched. The CDR3 has 14 amino acids. The V gene's germline CDR1 is KGHSH and CDR2 LQKENI. The DNA of the CDR3 is TGTGCCAGCTCACCATCGACAGGGAATCAGCCCCAGCATTTT. This codes for CASSPSTGNQPQHF.

This clonotype was seen only a few times. The V and J genes are TRBV5-6 and TRBJ1-2, with D hard to call. V was shortened by 1 base and J by 4 bases, with 14 bases between the two germline ends. Germline lookup yields CDR1 SGHDT and CDR2 YYEEEE. The CDR3 loop spans 15 amino acids. Here the CDR3 reads CASSLREPWSYGYTF. In nucleotides, the CDR3 is TGTGCCAGCAGCTTGAGGGAGCCATGGAGCTATGGCTACACCTTC.

The chain is built from TRBV12-3 or TRBV12-4 and TRBJ2-7, with D unclear. V was trimmed by 7 bases and J by 7 bases, leaving 17 bases between them. The CDR3 runs 13 residues. In DNA form, the CDR3 reads TGTGCCAGCAAGGCAGTTGGGCCGGGTGAGCAGTACTTC. Translated, it gives CASKAVGPGEQYF.

The chain joins TRBV12-1 to TRBJ2-3. TRBV12-1 is noted as a pseudogene. CDR3 length: 16 residues. The DNA for the CDR3 is TGTGCCAGCAGCTTTGAGAAGGGACTAGCCACAGATACGCAGTATTTT. Translating gives CASSFEKGLATDTQYF.

The CDR3 coding sequence is TGTGCCAGCAGTTATAGCGCTGGGAGGGCCCCCTACAATGAGCAGTTCTTC. Protein sequence: CASSYSAGRAPYNEQFF. The chain is built from TRBV28 and TRBJ2-1, with 7 bases aligning to TRBD2. This CDR3 comprises 17 residues. Trimming cost V 4 bases and J 2 bases; bases outside gene matches: 11. Germline values: CDR1 MDHEN, CDR2 SYDVKM.

About this clonotype: An end of the junction differs from the germline gene, which may be a read error. The V gene is TRBV27, the J gene TRBJ2-1; no clear D. Germline CDR1 reads MNHEY; CDR2 reads SMNVEV (reference sequence). This CDR3 is 14 amino acids long. The CDR3 DNA follows: TGTGCCAGCAGTCGGAAAGACACGAACAATGAGCACTTCTTC. Translation gives CASSRKDTNNEHFF.

This clonotype was picked up a small number of times. The genes are TRBV5-1 and TRBJ2-5; 10 bases are a match to TRBD2. This CDR3 is 16 amino acids long. The junction had 4 bases not matched to a gene; V was cut back by 0 bases and J by 2 bases. Germline V lookup: CDR1 SGHRS, CDR2 YFSETQ. The CDR3 sequence is CASSLGTSGGQETQYF. CDR3 nucleotides: TGCGCCAGCAGCTTGGGGACTAGCGGAGGGCAAGAGACCCAGTACTTC. Drawing the rest from reference TRBV5-1 and TRBJ2-5, the complete variable domain is KAGVTQTPRYLIKTRGQQVTLSCSPISGHRSVSWYQQTPGQGLQFLFEYFSETQRNKGNFPGRFSGRQFSNSRSEMNVSTLELGDSALYLCASSLGTSGGQETQYFGPGTRLLVL.

This chain links TRBV20-1 with TRBJ2-5; D may be TRBD1 (6 bases). The CDR3 contains 14 residues. V was pared by 6 bases and J by 4 bases, with 18 bases between. Per the germline V gene, CDR1 is DFQATT and CDR2 is SNEGSKA (reference sequence). The chain's CDR3 is CSACDRQARETQYF. In DNA form, the CDR3 reads TGCAGTGCCTGCGATCGACAGGCGCGAGAGACCCAGTACTTC.

This clonotype appeared a few times. The chain couples TRBV29-1 to TRBJ1-3; D remains unclear. Germline V gives CDR1 SQVTM, CDR2 ANQGSEA. Trimming took 4 bases from V and 2 from J, leaving 9 bases between them. This CDR3 region has 13 residues. CDR3 nucleotide sequence: TGCAGCGTTGCCGAGGCGGCTGGAAACACCATATATTTT. It translates to CSVAEAAGNTIYF.

V is TRBV29-1 and J is TRBJ2-5; no clear D. V lost 0 bases and J 5 bases, leaving 19 bases between the germline ends. The CDR3 loop spans 16 amino acids. The germline V gene encodes CDR1 SQVTM and CDR2 ANQGSEA. The CDR3 DNA reads TGCAGCGTTGAAGACCGACTGGGCTTTTCCGGGGAGACCCAGTACTTC. Translated: CSVEDRLGFSGETQYF.

The rearrangement uses TRBV20-1 and TRBJ1-1, with 8 bases that match TRBD1. After removal of 4 bases from V and 4 bases from J, the junction contained 2 bases not matched to a gene. Germline V CDR1 and CDR2: DFQATT, SNEGSKA (reference sequence). This CDR3 contains 12 residues. CDR3 amino acids: CSATQGATEAFF. In DNA form, the CDR3 reads TGCAGTGCTACCCAGGGGGCCACTGAAGCTTTCTTT.

This clonotype was recorded a few times. The chain's CDR3 is CASSSYQGGGTDTQYF. The CDR3 nucleotides are TGTGCCAGCAGTTCCTACCAGGGGGGGGGCACAGATACGCAGTATTTT. The rearrangement joins TRBV27 to TRBJ2-3, with D perhaps being TRBD1 or TRBD2 (7 bases each). This CDR3 spans 16 amino acids. The germline V gene has CDR1 MNHEY and CDR2 SMNVEV (reference sequence). Trimming took 4 bases from V and 1 from J, leaving 15 bases between them.

This clonotype turned up a few times. The chain employs TRBV27 and TRBJ2-7; 14 bases match TRBD2. V lost 5 bases, J lost 4 bases, and 13 bases stayed unmatched. The CDR3 sequence is 18 residues long. CDR1 MNHEY and CDR2 SMNVEV come from the germline V gene (reference sequence). The CDR3 loop reads CASSPRLAGGISTYEQYF. CDR3 sequence (DNA): TGTGCCAGCAGTCCAAGACTAGCGGGAGGGATATCTACGTACGAGCAGTACTTC.

This clonotype was picked up a small number of times. This sequence joins TRBV12-3 or TRBV12-4 and TRBJ2-7; 12 bases map to TRBD2. V shed 6 bases, J shed 3 bases, and the junction held 9 bases outside the gene matches. This CDR3 comprises 16 residues. This chain's CDR3 is CASRPSGTSGRYEQYF. CDR3 DNA: TGTGCCAGCAGACCTTCAGGGACTAGCGGGCGCTACGAGCAGTACTTC.

The J gene is TRBJ2-3, the V gene TRBV20-1; D gene ambiguous. V was trimmed by 5 bases and J by 1 base, leaving 13 bases between them. The CDR3 is 14 amino acids. Germline V gene lookup returns CDR1 DFQATT and CDR2 SNEGSKA (reference sequence). The CDR3 coding sequence is TGCAGTGCTTATCGCGGCGTGGGCACAGATACGCAGTATTTT. Translating gives CSAYRGVGTDTQYF.

V gene TRBV5-1 combines with J gene TRBJ2-5, with D hard to call. The germline V gene encodes CDR1 SGHRS and CDR2 YFSETQ. The CDR3 consists of 13 residues. V lost 2 bases and J 1 base, leaving 6 bases between the germline ends. CDR3 bases: TGCGCCAGCAGCTTACTTAGCCAAGAGACCCAGTACTTC. Translating gives CASSLLSQETQYF. The full variable domain, in which reference TRBV5-1 and TRBJ2-5 provide the parts outside the CDR3, is KAGVTQTPRYLIKTRGQQVTLSCSPISGHRSVSWYQQTPGQGLQFLFEYFSETQRNKGNFPGRFSGRQFSNSRSEMNVSTLELGDSALYLCASSLLSQETQYFGPGTRLLVL.

The chain is built from TRBV29-1 and TRBJ1-5; perhaps TRBD1 as D (5 bases). V lost 6 bases and J lost 4, with 13 bases in between. The CDR3 sequence is 13 residues long. From germline, CDR1 is SQVTM and CDR2 ANQGSEA. The CDR3: CSVQTVKNQPQHF. The CDR3 bases are TGCAGCGTCCAGACAGTCAAAAATCAGCCCCAGCATTTT.

This chain uses TRBV7-2 with TRBJ1-5; TRBD1 agrees at 7 bases. Germline CDR1 SGHTA, CDR2 FQGNSA. The ends lost 0 bases at V and 13 bases at J; junction bases unmatched: 12. CDR3 length: 15 residues. The CDR3 reads CASSLALGGGPPQHF. For the CDR3, the DNA is TGTGCCAGCAGCTTAGCGTTAGGGGGCGGGCCTCCACAGCATTTT.

The chain is built from TRBV5-1 and TRBJ2-5, with TRBD1 as a possible D gene (5 bases). Germline loops: CDR1 SGHRS, CDR2 YFSETQ. The CDR3 runs 14 residues. V was pared by 1 base and J by 1 base, with 8 bases between. In DNA, the CDR3 is TGCGCCAGCAGCTTGTTTGGGGCCCAAGAGACCCAGTACTTC. Protein sequence: CASSLFGAQETQYF.

This chain's CDR3 is CSAGGGINEQFF. The CDR3 DNA sequence: TGCAGTGCTGGTGGGGGGATTAATGAGCAGTTCTTC. J is TRBJ2-1 and V is TRBV20-1; a weak D match, TRBD2 (6 bases). The CDR3 has 12 amino acids. The V and J ends lost 5 bases and 7 bases respectively, with 12 bases between them. Germline V CDR1 and CDR2: DFQATT, SNEGSKA (reference sequence).

This clonotype was counted only a few times. The V gene is TRBV12-3 or TRBV12-4, the J gene TRBJ2-5, with D perhaps matching TRBD2 (6 bases). The ends were cut back, 5 bases at V and 5 bases at J, with 18 bases in the middle. The CDR3 extends over 15 amino acids. In DNA, the CDR3 is TGTGCCAGCAGTAAGAGGGGAGGTCGGTGGGAGACCCAGTACTTC. Translated: CASSKRGGRWETQYF.

The chain couples TRBV20-1 to TRBJ1-1; TRBD1 aligns across 7 bases. The V segment lost 3 bases and the J segment 1 base; nucleotides outside the gene matches: 5. The CDR3 is 14 residues long. Germline V gives CDR1 DFQATT, CDR2 SNEGSKA (reference sequence). The CDR3 here is CSASRDSRNTEAFF. For the CDR3, the DNA is TGCAGTGCTAGCCGGGACAGTCGGAACACTGAAGCTTTCTTT.

The chain employs TRBV12-3 or TRBV12-4 and TRBJ2-1, with 9 bases aligning to TRBD2. The CDR3 has 15 amino acids. After removal of 5 bases from V and 7 bases from J, the junction contained 9 bases not matched to a gene. The CDR3 loop is CASSPRSGRSNEQFF. Here the CDR3 DNA reads TGTGCCAGCAGTCCCCGGAGCGGGAGGAGTAATGAGCAGTTCTTC.

The table lists this clonotype with a few counts. The CDR3 here is CASSFRGPNEQFF. The CDR3 DNA reads as TGCGCCAGCAGCTTTAGGGGACCCAATGAGCAGTTCTTC. The chain has TRBV5-1 and TRBJ2-1; D is perhaps TRBD1 or TRBD2 (5 bases each). Trimming took off 2 bases at V and 6 bases at J, with 9 bases between the two ends. The CDR3 is 13 amino acids. Germline V lookup: CDR1 SGHRS, CDR2 YFSETQ.